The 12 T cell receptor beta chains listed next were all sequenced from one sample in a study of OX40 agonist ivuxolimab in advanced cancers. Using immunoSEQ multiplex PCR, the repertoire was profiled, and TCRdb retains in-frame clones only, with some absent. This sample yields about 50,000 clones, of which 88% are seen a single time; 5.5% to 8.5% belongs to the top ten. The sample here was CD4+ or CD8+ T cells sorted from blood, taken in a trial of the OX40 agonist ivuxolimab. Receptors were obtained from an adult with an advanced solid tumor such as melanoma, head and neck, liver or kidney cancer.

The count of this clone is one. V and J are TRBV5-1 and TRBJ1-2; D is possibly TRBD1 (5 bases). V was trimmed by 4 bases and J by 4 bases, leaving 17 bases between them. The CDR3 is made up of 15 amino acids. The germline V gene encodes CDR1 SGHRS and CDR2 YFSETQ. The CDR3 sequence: CASSLQEGLLYGYTF. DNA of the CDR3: TGCGCCAGCAGCCTACAGGAGGGCTTACTCTATGGCTACACCTTC.

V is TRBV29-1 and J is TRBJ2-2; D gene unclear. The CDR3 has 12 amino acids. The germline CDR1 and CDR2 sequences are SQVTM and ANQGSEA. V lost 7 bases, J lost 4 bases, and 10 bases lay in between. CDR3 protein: CSGRTATGELFF. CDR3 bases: TGCAGCGGCAGGACGGCCACCGGGGAGCTGTTTTTT.

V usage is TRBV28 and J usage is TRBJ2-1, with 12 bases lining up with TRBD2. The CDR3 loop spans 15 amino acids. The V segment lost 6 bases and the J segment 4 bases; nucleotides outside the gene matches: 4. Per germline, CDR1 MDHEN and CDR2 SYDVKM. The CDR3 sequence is CASSKTSGSYNEQFF. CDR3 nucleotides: TGTGCCAGCAGCAAGACTAGCGGGAGTTACAATGAGCAGTTCTTC.

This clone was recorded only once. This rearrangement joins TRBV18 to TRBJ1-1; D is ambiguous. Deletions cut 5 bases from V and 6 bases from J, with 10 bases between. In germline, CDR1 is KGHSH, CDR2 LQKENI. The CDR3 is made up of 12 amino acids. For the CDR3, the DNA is TGTGCCAGCTCATCGGGGAGGGCTGAAGCTTTCTTT. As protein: CASSSGRAEAFF.

The CDR3 nucleotides read TGTGCCAGCAGTTTTCTCTACGAGCAGTACTTC. This codes for CASSFLYEQYF. This chain uses TRBV27 with TRBJ2-7; the D is unclear. This CDR3 spans 11 amino acids. V shed 3 bases and J shed 3 bases, with 3 bases lying between them. In germline, CDR1 is MNHEY, CDR2 SMNVEV (reference sequence).

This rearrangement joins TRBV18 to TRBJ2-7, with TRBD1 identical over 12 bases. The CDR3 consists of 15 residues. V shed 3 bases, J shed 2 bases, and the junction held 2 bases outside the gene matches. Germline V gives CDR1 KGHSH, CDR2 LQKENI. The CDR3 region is CASSPGTGGAYEQYF. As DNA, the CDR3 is TGTGCCAGCTCACCCGGGACAGGGGGCGCCTACGAGCAGTACTTC.

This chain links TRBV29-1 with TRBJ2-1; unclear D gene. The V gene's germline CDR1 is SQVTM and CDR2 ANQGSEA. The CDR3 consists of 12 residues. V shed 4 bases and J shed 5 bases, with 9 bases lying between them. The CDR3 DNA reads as TGCAGCGTTGCCGGCTTTAACAATGAGCAGTTCTTC. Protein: CSVAGFNNEQFF.

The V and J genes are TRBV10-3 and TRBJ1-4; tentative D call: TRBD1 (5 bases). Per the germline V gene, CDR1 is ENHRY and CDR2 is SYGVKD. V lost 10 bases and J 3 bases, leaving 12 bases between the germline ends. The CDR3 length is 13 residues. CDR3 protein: CATGSPSNEKLFF. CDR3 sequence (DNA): TGTGCCACAGGGTCGCCCTCTAATGAAAAACTGTTTTTT.

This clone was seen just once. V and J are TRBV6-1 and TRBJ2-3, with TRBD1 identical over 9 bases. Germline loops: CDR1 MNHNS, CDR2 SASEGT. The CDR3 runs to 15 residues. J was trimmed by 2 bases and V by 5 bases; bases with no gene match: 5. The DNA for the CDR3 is TGTGCCAGCAGTTCGGGGACAGGGTTCACAGATACGCAGTATTTT. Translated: CASSSGTGFTDTQYF.

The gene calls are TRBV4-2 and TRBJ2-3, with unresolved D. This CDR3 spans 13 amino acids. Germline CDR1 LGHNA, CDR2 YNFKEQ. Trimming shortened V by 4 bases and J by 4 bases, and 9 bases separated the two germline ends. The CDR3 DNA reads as TGTGCCAGCAGCCCCCCTAAGTCAGATACGCAGTATTTT. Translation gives CASSPPKSDTQYF.

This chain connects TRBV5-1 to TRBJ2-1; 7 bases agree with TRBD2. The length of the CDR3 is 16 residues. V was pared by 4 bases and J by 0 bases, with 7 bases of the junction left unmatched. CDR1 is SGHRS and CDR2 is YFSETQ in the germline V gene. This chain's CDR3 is CASSLSGLSSYNEQFF. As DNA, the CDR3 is TGCGCCAGCAGCCTTAGCGGGTTAAGCTCCTACAATGAGCAGTTCTTC.

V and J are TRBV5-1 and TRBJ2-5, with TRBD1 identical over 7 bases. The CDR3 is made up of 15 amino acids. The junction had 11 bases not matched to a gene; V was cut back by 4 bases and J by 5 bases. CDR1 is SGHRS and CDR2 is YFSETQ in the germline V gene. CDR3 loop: CASSSIQGSRETQYF. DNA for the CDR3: TGCGCCAGCAGCAGTATACAGGGGAGTCGGGAGACCCAGTACTTC.